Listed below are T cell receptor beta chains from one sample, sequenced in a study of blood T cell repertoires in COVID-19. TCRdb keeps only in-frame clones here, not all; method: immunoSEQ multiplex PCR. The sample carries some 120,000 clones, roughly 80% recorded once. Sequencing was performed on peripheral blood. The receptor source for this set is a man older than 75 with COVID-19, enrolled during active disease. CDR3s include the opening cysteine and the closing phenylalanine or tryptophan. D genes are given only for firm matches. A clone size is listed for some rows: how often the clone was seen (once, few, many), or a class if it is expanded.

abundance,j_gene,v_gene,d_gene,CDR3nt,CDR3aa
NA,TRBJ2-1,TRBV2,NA,TGTGCCAGCAGAGGATTCGGGGGATCCTACAATGAGCAGTTCTTC,CASRGFGGSYNEQFF
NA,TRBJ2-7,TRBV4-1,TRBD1,TGCGCCAGCAGCCGGGACCAGGGGGCGCTGGAGCAGTACTTC,CASSRDQGALEQYF
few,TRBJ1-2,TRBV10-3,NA,TGTGCCATCAGTGAGGTACTAGGGATTTATGGCTACACCTTC,CAISEVLGIYGYTF
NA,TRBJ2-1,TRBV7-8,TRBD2,TGTGCCAGCAGCTTCGGACTAGCCGTCTACAATGAGCAGTTCTTC,CASSFGLAVYNEQFF
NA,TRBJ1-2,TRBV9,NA,TGTGCCAGCAGCGTAGGCGGGGGAGCTAACTATGGCTACACCTTC,CASSVGGGANYGYTF
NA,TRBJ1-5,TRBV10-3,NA,TGTGCCATCAGTGAGGGGCCCCAGGGAAAAAATAGCAATCAGCCCCAGCATTTT,CAISEGPQGKNSNQPQHF
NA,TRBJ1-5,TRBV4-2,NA,TGTGCCAGCAGCCCCCGGGGGGGGGTAAATCAGCCCCAGCATTTT,CASSPRGGVNQPQHF
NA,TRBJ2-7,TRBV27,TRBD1,TGTGCCAGCAGTTTCGGGACAGGGGGCATCTACGAGCAGTACTTC,CASSFGTGGIYEQYF
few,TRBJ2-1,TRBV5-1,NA,TGCGCCAGCAACCCAACTAGCCCAATCGAATGGACCAACTCCTACAATGAGCAGTTCTTC,CASNPTSPIEWTNSYNEQFF
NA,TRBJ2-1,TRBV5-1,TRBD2,TGCGCCAGCAGCTTGATCCCGGGACTAGACAATGAGCAGTTCTTC,CASSLIPGLDNEQFF
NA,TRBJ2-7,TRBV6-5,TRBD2,TGTGCCAGCAGTTACGGCGGGAGGGATACCTACGAGCAGTACTTC,CASSYGGRDTYEQYF
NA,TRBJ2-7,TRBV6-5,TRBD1,TGTGCCAGCAGTTACCGGGACAGGTTCCGGGAGCAGTACTTC,CASSYRDRFREQYF
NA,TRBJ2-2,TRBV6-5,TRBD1,TGTGCCACCGGGAACAGGGGCGCGAACACCGGGGAGCTGTTTTTT,CATGNRGANTGELFF
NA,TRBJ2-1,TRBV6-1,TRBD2,TGTGCCAGCAGTGAAGCCCTAGCGGGAGAGCAGTTCTTC,CASSEALAGEQFF
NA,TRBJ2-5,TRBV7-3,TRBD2,TGTGCCAGCAGCGAAGGACTAGCGGACCAAGAGACCCAGTACTTC,CASSEGLADQETQYF
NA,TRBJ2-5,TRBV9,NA,TGTGCCAGCAGCGTAGTCATGAGAGGGCATAAGTACTTC,CASSVVMRGHKYF
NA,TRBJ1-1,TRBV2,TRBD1,TGTGCCAGCGGGGGAGACAGGGATATGAACACTGAAGCTTTCTTT,CASGGDRDMNTEAFF
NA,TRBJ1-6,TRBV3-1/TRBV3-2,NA,TGTGCCAGCAGCCAAGATAGTCACGCGTTTAATTCACCCCTCCACTTT,CASSQDSHAFNSPLHF
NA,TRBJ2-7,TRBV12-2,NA,TGTGCAAGTCGCTTAGAGGACTGTTTCTCCTACGAGCAGTACTTC,CASRLEDCFSYEQYF
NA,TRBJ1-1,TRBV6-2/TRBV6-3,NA,TGTGCCAGCAGCTCCACAGGGATCACTGAAGCTTTCTTT,CASSSTGITEAFF
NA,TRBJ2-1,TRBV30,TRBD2,TGTGCCTGGAGTGTGCGGGAGGGCCCCCCCTACAATGAGCAGTTCTTC,CAWSVREGPPYNEQFF
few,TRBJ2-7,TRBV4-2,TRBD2,TGTGCCAGCAGTCGACTAGCGGGAGGGCTCGACGAGCAGTACTTC,CASSRLAGGLDEQYF
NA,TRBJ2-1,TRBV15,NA,TGTGCCACCAGCAGAGACGGGAACTATGAGCAGTTCTTC,CATSRDGNYEQFF